Sequencing of this TCR beta chain was carried out in a study of T cell responses to AZD1222 COVID-19 vaccine. Study-level information: Investigators merged groups given second doses at roughly 4 or roughly 12 weeks.

V lost 7 bases, J lost 3 bases, and 16 bases lay in between. The CDR3 contains 15 residues. In germline, CDR1 is MDHEN, CDR2 SYDVKM. About this clone: Antigen specificity is unknown.

Generated by immunoSEQ multiplex PCR, the TCRdb table keeps only in-frame clones and is missing some. The profile shows some 150,000 clones, over 90% of them singletons. Overall study findings and caveats: Vaccine-associated CD4 TCRs spanned spike, dominant at 160-218 and 743-854. Clonal diversity was possibly underestimated, and the donors were mostly white British, with more females.

The chain is built from TRBV28 and TRBJ2-1; perhaps TRBD1 as D (6 bases). Sample: peripheral blood, taken on day 0 of AZD1222 vaccination. The clonotype comes from an adult in good health. CDR3 nucleotide sequence: TGTGCCAGCACCCTACAGGGTGGGGGCTACAATGAGCAGTTCTTC. Translating it yields CASTLQGGGYNEQFF.